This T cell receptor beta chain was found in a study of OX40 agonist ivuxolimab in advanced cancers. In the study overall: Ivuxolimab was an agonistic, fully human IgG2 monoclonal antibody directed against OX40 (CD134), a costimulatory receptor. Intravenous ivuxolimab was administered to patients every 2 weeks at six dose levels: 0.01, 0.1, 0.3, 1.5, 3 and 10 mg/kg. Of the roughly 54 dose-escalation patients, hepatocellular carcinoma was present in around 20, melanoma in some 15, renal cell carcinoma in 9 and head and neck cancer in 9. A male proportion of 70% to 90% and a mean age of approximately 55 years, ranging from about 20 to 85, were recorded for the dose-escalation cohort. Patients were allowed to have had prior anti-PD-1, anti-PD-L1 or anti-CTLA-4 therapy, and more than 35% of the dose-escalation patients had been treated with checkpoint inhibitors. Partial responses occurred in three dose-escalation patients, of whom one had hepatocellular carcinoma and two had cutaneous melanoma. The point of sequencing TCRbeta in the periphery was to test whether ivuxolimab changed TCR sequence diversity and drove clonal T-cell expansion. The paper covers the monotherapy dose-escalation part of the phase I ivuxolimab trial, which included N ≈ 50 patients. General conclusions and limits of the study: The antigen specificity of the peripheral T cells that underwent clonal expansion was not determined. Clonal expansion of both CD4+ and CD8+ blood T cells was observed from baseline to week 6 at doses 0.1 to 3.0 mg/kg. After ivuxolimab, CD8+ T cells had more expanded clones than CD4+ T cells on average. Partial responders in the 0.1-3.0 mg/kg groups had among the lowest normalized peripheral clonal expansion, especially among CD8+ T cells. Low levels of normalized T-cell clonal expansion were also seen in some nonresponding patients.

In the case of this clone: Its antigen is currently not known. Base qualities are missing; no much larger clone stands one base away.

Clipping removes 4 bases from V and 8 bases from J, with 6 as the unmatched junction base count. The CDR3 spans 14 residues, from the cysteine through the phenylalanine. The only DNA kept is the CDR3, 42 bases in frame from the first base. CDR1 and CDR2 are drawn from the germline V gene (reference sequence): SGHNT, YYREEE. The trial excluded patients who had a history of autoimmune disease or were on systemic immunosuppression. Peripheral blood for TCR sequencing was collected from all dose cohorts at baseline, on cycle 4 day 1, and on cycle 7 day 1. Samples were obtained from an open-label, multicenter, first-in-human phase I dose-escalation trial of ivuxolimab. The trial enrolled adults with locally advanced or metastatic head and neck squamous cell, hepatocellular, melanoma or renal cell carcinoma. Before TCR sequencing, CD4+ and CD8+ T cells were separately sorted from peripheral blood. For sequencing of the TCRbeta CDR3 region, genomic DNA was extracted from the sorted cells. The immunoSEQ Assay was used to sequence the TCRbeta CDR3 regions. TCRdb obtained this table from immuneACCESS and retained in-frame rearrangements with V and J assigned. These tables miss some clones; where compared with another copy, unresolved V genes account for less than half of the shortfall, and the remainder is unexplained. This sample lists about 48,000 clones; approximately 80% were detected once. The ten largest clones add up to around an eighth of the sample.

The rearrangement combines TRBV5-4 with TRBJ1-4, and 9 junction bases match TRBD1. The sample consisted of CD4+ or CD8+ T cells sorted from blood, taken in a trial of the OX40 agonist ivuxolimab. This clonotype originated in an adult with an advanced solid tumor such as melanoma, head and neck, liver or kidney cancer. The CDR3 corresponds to CASSQATGGEKLFF. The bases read TGTGCCAGCAGCCAAGCGACAGGGGGAGAAAAACTGTTTTTT.